Following are 19 T cell receptor beta chains from one sample sequenced in a study of Tregs in tolerant kidney transplant recipients. Profiling relied on immunoSEQ multiplex PCR, and the TCRdb table lists in-frame clones only, not all of them. The table records 70,000 to 95,000 clones, approximately 90% of them present only once. Sequenced material: Tregs from blood, taken before the transplant. These receptors came from a human donor who received a combined kidney and bone marrow transplant.

This clone was recorded once. The V and J genes are TRBV29-1 and TRBJ1-1; D remains ambiguous. CDR3 size: 13 residues. Per the germline V gene, CDR1 is SQVTM and CDR2 is ANQGSEA. The CDR3 bases are TGCAGTTCAGTCCAAGGAGTGAACACTGAAGCTTTCTTT. Amino acids: CSSVQGVNTEAFF.

The gene calls are TRBV2 and TRBJ1-4; TRBD1 matches 8 bases. The CDR3 contains 14 residues. Germline CDR1 reads SNHLY; CDR2 reads FYNNEI. The J segment lost 8 bases and the V segment lost 5 bases, leaving 7 bases of the junction unmatched. CDR3 DNA: TGTGCCAGCAGTACGACAGGGGTGGTAGAAAAACTGTTTTTT. Translating it yields CASSTTGVVEKLFF.

The sample holds a few counts of this clone. The chain carries TRBV7-9 and TRBJ2-7; D uncertain. There are 14 residues in the CDR3. Trimming cost V 0 bases and J 2 bases, with 8 bases left between them. Germline lookup yields CDR1 SEHNR and CDR2 FQNEAQ (reference sequence). CDR3 sequence: CASSLAGGAYEQYF. The CDR3 DNA follows: TGTGCCAGCAGCTTAGCGGGTGGGGCCTACGAGCAGTACTTC.

The count of this clone is one. This rearrangement joins TRBV6-1 to TRBJ1-1; 9 nucleotides agree with TRBD1. The V segment lost 6 bases and the J segment 6 bases; nucleotides outside the gene matches: 5. The length of the CDR3 is 13 residues. CDR1 and CDR2 (germline): MNHNS, SASEGT. The CDR3, as DNA: TGTGCCAGCAGCCGGGACAGGGAGGCTGAAGCTTTCTTT. Its protein is CASSRDREAEAFF.

J is TRBJ1-1 and V is TRBV5-1; D gene uncertain. Germline CDR1 is SGHRS and CDR2 is YFSETQ. The V end was cut by 1 base, the J end by 0 bases, with 7 bases between. The CDR3 extends over 14 amino acids. As DNA, the CDR3 is TGCGCCAGCAGCTTGACCAGGATGAACACTGAAGCTTTCTTT. Translation gives CASSLTRMNTEAFF.

This chain joins TRBV5-1 and TRBJ2-5; a possible D gene is TRBD1 (6 bases). The J call is doubtful: the DNA matches TRBJ2-7 better. CDR1 and CDR2 from the germline V gene are SGHRS and YFSETQ. The CDR3 is 14 residues long. The DNA of the CDR3 is TGCGCCAGCAGCTTGGTCGGACAGCAATACGAGCAGTACTTC. Protein sequence: CASSLVGQQYEQYF.

This chain connects TRBV5-6 to TRBJ2-5; TRBD1 agrees at 9 bases. Near its end, the DNA agrees better with TRBJ2-7, so the J call may be wrong. The CDR3 totals 15 residues. Germline V CDR1 and CDR2: SGHDT, YYEEEE. In DNA form, the CDR3 reads TGTGCCAGCAGCTTGACGACAGGGGGTGGCTACGAGCAGTACTTC. Translation gives CASSLTTGGGYEQYF.

V and J are TRBV4-1 and TRBJ1-5; 7 nucleotides align to TRBD1. V was pared by 2 bases and J by 3 bases, with 10 bases of the junction left unmatched. Germline CDR1 and CDR2: MGHRA and YSYEKL. The CDR3 length is 17 residues. CDR3 amino acids: CASSQHAVTGINQPQHF. CDR3 sequence (DNA): TGCGCCAGCAGCCAACACGCGGTGACAGGGATCAATCAGCCCCAGCATTTT.

This clone has just one count. The V and J genes are TRBV27 and TRBJ1-3, with TRBD1 identical over 8 bases. The V segment lost 6 bases and the J segment 3 bases; nucleotides outside the gene matches: 4. The CDR3 extends over 14 amino acids. The germline V gene encodes CDR1 MNHEY and CDR2 SMNVEV (reference sequence). This CDR3 is CASRLTGVGNTIYF. As DNA, the CDR3 is TGTGCCAGCAGGCTGACAGGGGTTGGAAACACCATATATTTT.

The chain employs TRBV29-1 and TRBJ2-7; TRBD1 matches 12 bases. The junction had 8 bases not matched to a gene; V was cut back by 6 bases and J by 5 bases. This CDR3 region has 14 residues. Germline V CDR1 and CDR2: SQVTM, ANQGSEA. This CDR3 reads CSVPTGQGANEQYF. CDR3 nucleotides: TGCAGCGTCCCCACGGGACAGGGGGCGAACGAGCAGTACTTC.

The chain carries TRBV20-1 and TRBJ2-5; a possible D gene is TRBD1 (5 bases). The CDR3 is 11 amino acids. Germline V CDR1 and CDR2: DFQATT, SNEGSKA (reference sequence). V gave up 5 bases and J gave up 5 bases, with 9 bases separating them. The CDR3 loop is CSAPRGETQYF. The CDR3 nucleotides read TGCAGTGCTCCTAGGGGTGAGACCCAGTACTTC.

The V and J genes are TRBV10-2 and TRBJ2-5; D possibly corresponds to TRBD1 (5 bases). The germline CDR1 and CDR2 sequences are WSHSY and SAAADI. The CDR3 has 16 amino acids. V was shortened by 1 base and J by 6 bases, with 18 bases between the two germline ends. The CDR3, as DNA: TGCGCCAGCAGTGAGTTAGTGGGGCAGGGAAGGCAGACCCAGTACTTC. Protein: CASSELVGQGRQTQYF.

V gene TRBV28 combines with J gene TRBJ2-7; 12 bases are shared with TRBD1. The germline V gene has CDR1 MDHEN and CDR2 SYDVKM. The ends lost 5 bases at V and 7 bases at J; junction bases unmatched: 9. CDR3 length: 15 amino acids. CDR3 residues: CASSKGQGALEEQYF. CDR3 DNA sequence: TGTGCCAGCAGTAAGGGACAGGGGGCGTTAGAGGAGCAGTACTTC.

The chain recombines TRBV19 with TRBJ2-2; D remains unclear. The CDR3 totals 14 residues. Germline CDR1 and CDR2: LNHDA and SQIVND (reference sequence). Trimming stripped 5 bases from V and 5 bases from J, with 12 bases between. DNA for the CDR3: TGTGCCAGTAGTCTGGCAGGTAGTACCGGGGAGCTGTTTTTT. This encodes CASSLAGSTGELFF.

The chain joins TRBV7-3 to TRBJ2-2; TRBD1 or TRBD2 may be the D gene (5 bases each). CDR3 length: 14 amino acids. The V gene's germline CDR1 is SGHTA and CDR2 FQGTGA. V gave up 2 bases and J gave up 5 bases, with 9 bases separating them. This chain's CDR3 is CASSLGTATGELFF. In DNA form, the CDR3 reads TGTGCCAGCAGCTTAGGGACGGCTACCGGGGAGCTGTTTTTT.

This chain connects TRBV9 to TRBJ2-4; TRBD2 matches 10 bases. The CDR3 spans 14 residues. The ends lost 3 bases at V and 7 bases at J; junction bases unmatched: 4. The germline V gene encodes CDR1 SGDLS and CDR2 YYNGEE. The CDR3 region is CASSATSGSNIQYF. The CDR3 bases are TGTGCCAGCAGCGCGACTAGCGGGTCGAACATTCAGTACTTC. Variable domain in full (rest from reference TRBV9 and TRBJ2-4): DSGVTQTPKHLITATGQRVTLRCSPRSGDLSVYWYQQSLDQGLQFLIQYYNGEERAKGNILERFSAQQFPDLHSELNLSSLELGDSALYFCASSATSGSNIQYFGAGTRLSVL.

The genes are TRBV27 and TRBJ2-3, with D possibly matching TRBD1 (6 bases). The CDR3 is 15 residues long. With 5 bases removed from V and 1 base from J, the gap between germline ends came to 13 bases. Germline lookup yields CDR1 MNHEY and CDR2 SMNVEV (reference sequence). The CDR3 loop reads CASSLRGWGTDTQYF. Here the CDR3 DNA reads TGTGCCAGCAGTCTCAGGGGTTGGGGCACAGATACGCAGTATTTT.

The rearrangement joins TRBV7-2 to TRBJ2-5, with 10 bases lining up with TRBD2. V was clipped by 1 base and J by 11 bases; unmatched bases: 10. This CDR3 region has 15 residues. Germline CDR1 SGHTA, CDR2 FQGNSA. This CDR3 is CASSLGVLAGREQYF. Here the CDR3 DNA reads TGTGCCAGCAGCTTAGGGGTACTAGCGGGAAGGGAGCAGTACTTC.

The chain couples TRBV7-3 to TRBJ1-1; perhaps TRBD1 as D (5 bases). The CDR3 contains 14 residues. The V gene's germline CDR1 is SGHTA and CDR2 FQGTGA. V gave up 0 bases and J gave up 4 bases, with 9 bases separating them. The CDR3 coding sequence is TGTGCCAGCAGCTTAACCTCGCAGGGCACTGAAGCTTTCTTT. As protein: CASSLTSQGTEAFF. Full variable domain (missing parts from reference TRBV7-3 and TRBJ1-1): GAGVSQTPSNKVTEKGKYVELRCDPISGHTALYWYRQSLGQGPEFLIYFQGTGAADDSGLPNDRFFAVRPEGSVSTLKIQRTERGDSAVYLCASSLTSQGTEAFFGQGTRLTVV.